The 28 T cell receptor beta chains below come from one sample, sequenced in a study of T cell repertoires in cytomegalovirus infection. TCRdb ran MiXCR on the reads and lists one entry per CDR3 protein. The sample lists around 530,000 distinct CDR3 sequences, 16% occurring once. The sample taken for sequencing was CD8+ T cells from PBMCs. The receptors derive from a human donor in good health (CMV status not recorded). Some clones in this sample may be carry-over from other donors' samples.

This clonotype was recorded at least ten times. This chain connects TRBV4-1 to TRBJ2-7; the match to TRBD1 covers 9 bases. Looked up from germline, CDR1 is MGHRA and CDR2 is YSYEKL. The V segment lost 4 bases and the J segment 4 bases; nucleotides outside the gene matches: 8. The CDR3 runs to 15 residues. The CDR3 loop is CASSPGTGKGYEQYF. CDR3 DNA: TGCGCCAGCAGCCCCGGGACAGGGAAGGGGTACGAGCAGTACTTC.

Notes on this clonotype: Given a much more abundant clone one base away, this may be a read error. In nucleotides, the CDR3 is TGTGCCAGCAGCTTTAGTGACAGGGAACAAAGTGATGGCTGCACCTTC. The encoded protein is CASSFSDREQSDGCTF. The rearrangement links TRBV7-6 to TRBJ1-2; 7 bases fit TRBD1. The CDR3 contains 16 residues. Germline lookup yields CDR1 SGHVS and CDR2 FNYEAQ. The full variable domain, completed using reference TRBV7-6 and TRBJ1-2, is GAGVSQSPRYKVTKRGQDVALRCDPISGHVSLYWYRQALGQGPEFLTYFNYEAQQDKSGLPNDRFSAERPEGSISTLTIQRTEQRDSAMYRCASSFSDREQSDGCTFGSGTRLTVV.

This clonotype was counted many times. The chain couples TRBV7-9 to TRBJ1-1; perhaps TRBD1 as D (6 bases). The CDR3 covers 13 residues. Germline-derived CDR1 and CDR2 are SEHNR and FQNEAQ (reference sequence). Trimming removed 1 base at V and 7 bases at J, with 10 bases between. The CDR3 loop reads CASSLVGGHEAFF. The CDR3 bases are TGTGCCAGCAGCTTAGTGGGGGGGCATGAAGCTTTCTTT.

The chain employs TRBV28 and TRBJ2-1; 7 positions agree with TRBD2. CDR1 and CDR2 (germline): MDHEN, SYDVKM. V shed 7 bases and J 5 bases; nucleotides not matched to a gene: 11. The CDR3 is 15 residues long. This CDR3 is CASTTRGGYNNEQFF. The CDR3 nucleotides are TGTGCCAGCACTACTAGGGGAGGGTATAACAATGAGCAGTTCTTC.

This chain uses TRBV4-1 with TRBJ1-1; 8 bases are a match to TRBD1. V was clipped by 5 bases and J by 1 base; unmatched bases: 6. CDR1 and CDR2 (germline): MGHRA, YSYEKL. There are 15 residues in the CDR3. The CDR3, as DNA: TGCGCCAGCAGCTCGCGGACAGGGCCGAACACTGAAGCTTTCTTT. Its protein is CASSSRTGPNTEAFF.

This clonotype has ten or more counts. J is TRBJ1-2 and V is TRBV18; 8 bases line up with TRBD1. This CDR3 spans 16 amino acids. The V segment lost 3 bases and the J segment 7 bases; nucleotides outside the gene matches: 13. Germline V lookup: CDR1 KGHSH, CDR2 LQKENI. The CDR3 DNA sequence: TGTGCCAGCTCACCGGGACAGGTGGTGTCAGGTGTTGGCTACACCTTC. Its protein product is CASSPGQVVSGVGYTF.

This clonotype was observed at least ten times. The V gene is TRBV7-2, the J gene TRBJ1-2; possibly TRBD1 for D (5 bases). V was pared by 4 bases and J by 7 bases, with 10 bases between. The germline CDR1 and CDR2 sequences are SGHTA and FQGNSA. The length of the CDR3 is 12 residues. This chain's CDR3 is CASSSLGAGYTF. In nucleotides, the CDR3 is TGTGCCAGCAGCTCCCTCGGGGCTGGCTACACCTTC.

The chain has TRBV7-4 and TRBJ1-5; perhaps TRBD1 as D (5 bases). Germline CDR1 SGHVT, CDR2 SQSDAQ. The V gene lost 10 bases and the J gene lost 1 base, with 17 bases spanning the gap. The CDR3 covers 15 residues. CDR3 amino acids: CATQPGGSSNQPQHF. CDR3 nucleotides: TGTGCCACCCAGCCGGGGGGATCCAGCAATCAGCCCCAGCATTTT. Full variable domain (outside the CDR3, taken from reference TRBV7-4 and TRBJ1-5): GAGVSQSPRYKVAKRGRDVALRCDSISGHVTLYWYRQTLGQGSEVLTYSQSDAQRDKSGRPSGRFSAERPERSVSTLKIQRTEQGDSAVYLCATQPGGSSNQPQHFGDGTRLSIL.

The chain couples TRBV4-1 to TRBJ2-7, with 10 positions matching TRBD1. The V gene's germline CDR1 is MGHRA and CDR2 YSYEKL. The length of the CDR3 is 16 residues. The trim removed 3 bases at V and 2 bases at J, leaving 7 bases unmatched. The CDR3 loop reads CASSHATGGEAYEQYF. CDR3 bases: TGCGCCAGCAGCCATGCGACAGGGGGCGAAGCCTACGAGCAGTACTTC.

V is TRBV4-1 and J is TRBJ1-2, with TRBD1 as a possible D gene (6 bases). Trimming stripped 0 bases from V and 6 bases from J, with 20 bases between. CDR1 and CDR2 (germline): MGHRA, YSYEKL. The CDR3 loop spans 17 amino acids. CDR3: CASSQEWVEWTADGYTF. CDR3 in DNA: TGCGCCAGCAGCCAAGAGTGGGTTGAATGGACAGCCGATGGCTACACCTTC.

This sequence joins TRBV23-1 and TRBJ1-4; D might be TRBD1 (6 bases). TRBV23-1 is designated an ORF whose function remains uncertain. Trimming took off 2 bases at V and 8 bases at J, with 36 bases between the two ends. This CDR3 contains 22 residues. Here the CDR3 reads CASSQGVQNMCICVWGPEKLFF. The CDR3 bases are TGCGCCAGCAGTCAAGGAGTTCAAAACATGTGTATATGTGTGTGGGGGCCGGAAAAACTGTTTTTT.

The V and J genes are TRBV5-4 and TRBJ1-2; D not resolved. The V end lost 0 bases, the J end lost 2 bases, and 8 bases lay between the germline ends. The CDR3 covers 14 residues. Germline V gives CDR1 SGHNT, CDR2 YYREEE (reference sequence). The CDR3: CASSLGELNYGYTF. CDR3 bases: TGTGCCAGCAGCTTGGGTGAGCTAAACTATGGCTACACCTTC.

This clonotype was counted between two and nine times. The chain carries TRBV19 and TRBJ2-1; D perhaps matches TRBD2 (6 bases). Germline CDR1 is LNHDA and CDR2 is SQIVND (reference sequence). The V and J ends lost 10 bases and 9 bases respectively, with 16 bases between them. This CDR3 contains 12 residues. The CDR3 DNA sequence: TGTGCCAATAATCTACACGGGGGTGAGCAGTTCTTC. This translates into CANNLHGGEQFF.

The chain combines TRBV9 with TRBJ2-1; 10 bases fit TRBD1. J lost 6 bases, V lost 2 bases, and 5 bases had no gene match. CDR3 length: 15 residues. Germline CDR1 is SGDLS and CDR2 is YYNGEE. CDR3 protein: CASSVGQGLGNEQFF. CDR3 bases: TGTGCCAGCAGCGTGGGACAGGGGTTGGGCAATGAGCAGTTCTTC.

This clonotype was found a few times. Its ends do not fully match the called genes, so a read error is possible. J is TRBJ2-1 and V is TRBV5-1; the D is unclear. The germline V gene has CDR1 SGHRS and CDR2 YFSETQ. The CDR3 loop spans 15 amino acids. CDR3 coding DNA: TGCGCCAGCAGCTTGAGTCCCTCCTCCCACAATGAGCAGTTCTTC. Protein product: CASSLSPSSHNEQFF. Complete variable domain (other parts from reference TRBV5-1 and TRBJ2-1): KAGVTQTPRYLIKTRGQQVTLSCSPISGHRSVSWYQQTPGQGLQFLFEYFSETQRNKGNFPGRFSGRQFSNSRSEMNVSTLELGDSALYLCASSLSPSSHNEQFFGPGTRLTVL.

This chain uses TRBV24-1 with TRBJ2-2; 8 bases are shared with TRBD1. The CDR3 consists of 17 residues. V was clipped by 1 base and J by 2 bases; unmatched bases: 5. CDR1 and CDR2 (germline): KGHDR, SFDVKD. The CDR3 DNA reads TGTGCCACCAGTGATTTCTCGACAGGGGTTAACACCGGGGAGCTGTTTTTT. Protein: CATSDFSTGVNTGELFF.

This clonotype was seen at least ten times. This chain uses TRBV6-6 with TRBJ2-7, with TRBD2 matching 14 bases. From germline, CDR1 is MNHNY and CDR2 SVGAGI (reference sequence). The CDR3 has 16 residues. The trim removed 4 bases at V and 4 bases at J, leaving 6 bases unmatched. The CDR3 here is CASSLGLAGDTYEQYF. CDR3 in DNA: TGTGCCAGCAGTTTGGGACTAGCGGGAGATACGTACGAGCAGTACTTC.

This clonotype was counted between two and nine times. The chain uses TRBV9 and TRBJ1-2; no clear D gene. The germline V and J ends were trimmed by 0 bases and 7 bases, with 13 bases remaining between them. Germline lookup yields CDR1 SGDLS and CDR2 YYNGEE. The CDR3 consists of 14 residues. The CDR3 region has the DNA TGTGCCAGCAGCGTAGGGCCCGTCCCCGCTGGCTACACCTTC. Translated: CASSVGPVPAGYTF.

A few counts support this clonotype. The V call is TRBV29-1, the J call TRBJ2-2; D unclear. The CDR3 covers 14 residues. V was cut by 2 bases and J by 6 bases, with 13 bases left in between. CDR1 and CDR2 (germline): SQVTM, ANQGSEA. The CDR3 is CSVEPSGQPGELFF. The CDR3 DNA sequence: TGCAGCGTTGAACCCTCTGGGCAGCCCGGGGAGCTGTTTTTT.

This chain joins TRBV19 and TRBJ1-6, with D unclear. In germline, CDR1 is LNHDA, CDR2 SQIVND (reference sequence). Trimming stripped 3 bases from V and 5 bases from J, with 17 bases between. This CDR3 comprises 17 residues. The CDR3 protein is CASSIRIARSDNSPLHF. CDR3 DNA sequence: TGTGCCAGTAGTATCAGGATCGCCCGGTCGGATAATTCACCCCTCCACTTT.

The rearrangement links TRBV5-1 to TRBJ1-6; no reliable D call. The germline gives CDR1 SGHRS, CDR2 YFSETQ. The CDR3 length is 13 residues. Trimming removed 4 bases from V and 16 bases from J, with 18 bases in between. The CDR3 here is CASSPEEADLLHF. As DNA, the CDR3 is TGCGCCAGCAGCCCTGAGGAGGCGGATTTACTCCACTTT. Variable domain in full (rest from reference TRBV5-1 and TRBJ1-6): KAGVTQTPRYLIKTRGQQVTLSCSPISGHRSVSWYQQTPGQGLQFLFEYFSETQRNKGNFPGRFSGRQFSNSRSEMNVSTLELGDSALYLCASSPEEADLLHFGNGTRLTVT.

Note on this clonotype: This may be a read error: a much more frequent sequence differs by one nucleotide. This chain connects TRBV2 to TRBJ2-4; D might be TRBD2 (6 bases). The germline V and J ends were trimmed by 7 bases and 9 bases, with 25 bases remaining between them. The CDR3 sequence is 16 residues long. In germline, CDR1 is SNHLY, CDR2 FYNNEI. The CDR3 here is CASNPPGGAGWVIQYF. The CDR3 DNA follows: TGTGCCAGCAATCCGCCTGGAGGGGCAGGTTGGGTCATTCAGTACTTC. Using reference TRBV2 and TRBJ2-4 for the parts outside the CDR3, the full variable domain is EPEVTQTPSHQVTQMGQEVILRCVPISNHLYFYWYRQILGQKVEFLVSFYNNEISEKSEIFDDQFSVERPDGSNFTLKIRSTKLEDSAMYFCASNPPGGAGWVIQYFGAGTRLSVL.

This clonotype has at least ten counts. The V call is TRBV4-1, the J call TRBJ2-3; D gene uncertain. Germline values: CDR1 MGHRA, CDR2 YSYEKL. The CDR3 loop spans 16 amino acids. Trimming took off 0 bases at V and 0 bases at J, with 10 bases between the two ends. CDR3 sequence: CASSQDPIPSTDTQYF. DNA for the CDR3: TGCGCCAGCAGCCAAGATCCGATTCCCAGCACAGATACGCAGTATTTT.

This clonotype was detected many times. The CDR3 DNA follows: TGTGCCAGCACCCTGATACTACTAGCGGACACAAGCTCCTACAATGAGCAGTTCTTC. Its protein is CASTLILLADTSSYNEQFF. The chain has TRBV6-1 and TRBJ2-1, with 8 nucleotides matching TRBD2. CDR3 length: 19 residues. Germline lookup yields CDR1 MNHNS and CDR2 SASEGT. V shed 7 bases and J 0 bases; nucleotides not matched to a gene: 17.

This clonotype came up a few times. The chain is built from TRBV4-1 and TRBJ1-1; D is perhaps TRBD1 (6 bases). Trimming took off 4 bases at V and 2 bases at J, with 11 bases between the two ends. The CDR3 length is 14 residues. Germline V gene sequence: CDR1 MGHRA, CDR2 YSYEKL. The CDR3 is CASSPNRANTEAFF. CDR3 coding DNA: TGCGCCAGCAGCCCCAACAGGGCAAACACTGAAGCTTTCTTT.

This clonotype was observed many times. The V call is TRBV7-8, the J call TRBJ1-2, with a weak D call TRBD1 (5 bases). This CDR3 contains 13 residues. Trimming removed 5 bases from V and 5 bases from J, with 12 bases in between. CDR1 is SGHVS, CDR2 FQNEAQ, per germline. CDR3 DNA: TGTGCCAGCAGCCCAGAGGGGTCATATGGCTACACCTTC. Translating it yields CASSPEGSYGYTF.

This clonotype showed up many times. The chain uses TRBV19 and TRBJ1-1; TRBD1 matches at 7 bases. V lost 5 bases to trimming and J lost 0 bases; unmatched junction nucleotides: 6. This CDR3 is 15 amino acids long. In germline, CDR1 is LNHDA, CDR2 SQIVND (reference sequence). The CDR3 sequence is CASSYRGRMNTEAFF. The CDR3 DNA reads as TGTGCCAGTAGTTACAGGGGACGGATGAACACTGAAGCTTTCTTT. Supplemented by reference TRBV19 and TRBJ1-1, the full variable domain reads DGGITQSPKYLFRKEGQNVTLSCEQNLNHDAMYWYRQDPGQGLRLIYYSQIVNDFQKGDIAEGYSVSREKKESFPLTVTSAQKNPTAFYLCASSYRGRMNTEAFFGQGTRLTVV.

This clonotype has more than one count but fewer than ten. DNA for the CDR3: TGTGCCAGCAGCCCCGACTTACGTTCACCCCTCCACTTT. Its translation: CASSPDLRSPLHF. The gene calls are TRBV2 and TRBJ1-6; no reliable D call. Trimming stripped 6 bases from V and 9 bases from J, with 12 bases between. In germline, CDR1 is SNHLY, CDR2 FYNNEI. CDR3 length: 13 amino acids.